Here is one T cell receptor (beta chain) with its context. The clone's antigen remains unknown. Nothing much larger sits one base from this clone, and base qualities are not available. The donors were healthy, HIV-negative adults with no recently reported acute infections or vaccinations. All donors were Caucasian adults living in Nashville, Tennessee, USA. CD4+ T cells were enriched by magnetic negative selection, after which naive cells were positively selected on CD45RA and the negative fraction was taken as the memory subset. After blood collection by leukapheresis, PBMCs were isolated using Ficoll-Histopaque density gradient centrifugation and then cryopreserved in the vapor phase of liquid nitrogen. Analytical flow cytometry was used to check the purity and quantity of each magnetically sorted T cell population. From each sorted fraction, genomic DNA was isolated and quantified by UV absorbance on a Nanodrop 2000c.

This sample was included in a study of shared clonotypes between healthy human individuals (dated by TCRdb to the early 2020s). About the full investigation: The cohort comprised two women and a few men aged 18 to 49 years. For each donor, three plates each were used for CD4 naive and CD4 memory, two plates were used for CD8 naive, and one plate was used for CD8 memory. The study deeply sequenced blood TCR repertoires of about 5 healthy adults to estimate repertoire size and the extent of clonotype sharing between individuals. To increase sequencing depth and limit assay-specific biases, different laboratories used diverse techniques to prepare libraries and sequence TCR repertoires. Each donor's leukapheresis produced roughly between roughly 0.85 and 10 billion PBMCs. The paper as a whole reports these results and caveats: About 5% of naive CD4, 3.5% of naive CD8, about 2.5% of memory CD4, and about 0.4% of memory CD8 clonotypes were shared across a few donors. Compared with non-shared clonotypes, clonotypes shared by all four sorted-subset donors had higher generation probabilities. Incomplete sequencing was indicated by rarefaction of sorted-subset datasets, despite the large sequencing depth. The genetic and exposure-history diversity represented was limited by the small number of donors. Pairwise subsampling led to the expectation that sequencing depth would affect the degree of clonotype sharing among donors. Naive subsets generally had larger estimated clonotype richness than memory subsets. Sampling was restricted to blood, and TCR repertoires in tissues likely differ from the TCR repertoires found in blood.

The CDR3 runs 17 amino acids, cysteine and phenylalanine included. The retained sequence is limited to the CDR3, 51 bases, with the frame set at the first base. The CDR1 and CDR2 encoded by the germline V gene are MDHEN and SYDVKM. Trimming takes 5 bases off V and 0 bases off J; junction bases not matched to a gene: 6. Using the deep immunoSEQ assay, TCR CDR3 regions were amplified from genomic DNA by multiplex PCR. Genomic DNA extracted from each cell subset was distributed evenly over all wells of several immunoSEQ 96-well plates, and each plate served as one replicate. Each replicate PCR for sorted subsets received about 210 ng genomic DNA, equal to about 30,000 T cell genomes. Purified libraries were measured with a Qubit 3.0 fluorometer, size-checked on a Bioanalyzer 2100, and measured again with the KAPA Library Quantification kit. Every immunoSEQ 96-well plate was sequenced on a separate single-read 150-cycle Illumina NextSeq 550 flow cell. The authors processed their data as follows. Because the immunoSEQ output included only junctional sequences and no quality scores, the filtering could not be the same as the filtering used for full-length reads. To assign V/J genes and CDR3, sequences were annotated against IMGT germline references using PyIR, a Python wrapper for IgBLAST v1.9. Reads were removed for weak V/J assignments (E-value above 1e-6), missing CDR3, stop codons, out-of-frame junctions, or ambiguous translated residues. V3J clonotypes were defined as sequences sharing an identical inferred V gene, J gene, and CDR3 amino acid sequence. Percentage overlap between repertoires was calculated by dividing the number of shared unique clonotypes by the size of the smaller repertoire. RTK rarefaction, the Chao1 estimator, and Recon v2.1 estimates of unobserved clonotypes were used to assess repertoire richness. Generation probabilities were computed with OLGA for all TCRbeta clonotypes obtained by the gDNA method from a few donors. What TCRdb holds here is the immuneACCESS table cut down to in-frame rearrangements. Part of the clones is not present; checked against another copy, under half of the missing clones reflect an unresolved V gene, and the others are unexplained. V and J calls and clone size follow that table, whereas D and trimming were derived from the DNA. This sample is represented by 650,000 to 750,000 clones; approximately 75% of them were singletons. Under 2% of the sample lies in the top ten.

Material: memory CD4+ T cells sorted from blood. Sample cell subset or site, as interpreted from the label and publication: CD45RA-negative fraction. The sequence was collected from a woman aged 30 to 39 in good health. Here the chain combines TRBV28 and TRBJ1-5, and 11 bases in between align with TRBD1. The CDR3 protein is CASSRGQGVGSNQPQHF. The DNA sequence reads TGTGCCAGCAGTCGGGGACAGGGGGTGGGTAGCAATCAGCCCCAGCATTTT. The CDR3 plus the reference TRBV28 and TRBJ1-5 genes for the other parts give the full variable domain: DVKVTQSSRYLVKRTGEKVFLECVQDMDHENMFWYRQDPGLGLRLIYFSYDVKMKEKGDIPEGYSVSREKKERFSLILESASTNQTSMYLCASSRGQGVGSNQPQHFGDGTRLSIL.